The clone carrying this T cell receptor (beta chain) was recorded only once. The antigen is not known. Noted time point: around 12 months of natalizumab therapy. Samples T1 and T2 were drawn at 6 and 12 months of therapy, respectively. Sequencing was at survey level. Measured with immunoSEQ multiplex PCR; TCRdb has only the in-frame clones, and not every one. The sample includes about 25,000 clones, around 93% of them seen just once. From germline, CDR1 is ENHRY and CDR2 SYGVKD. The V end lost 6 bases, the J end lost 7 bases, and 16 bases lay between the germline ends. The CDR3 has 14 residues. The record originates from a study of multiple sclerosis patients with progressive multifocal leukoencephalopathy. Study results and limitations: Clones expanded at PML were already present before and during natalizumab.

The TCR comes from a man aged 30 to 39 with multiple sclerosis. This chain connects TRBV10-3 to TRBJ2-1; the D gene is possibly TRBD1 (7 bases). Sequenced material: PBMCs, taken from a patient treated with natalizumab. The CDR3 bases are TGTGCCATCAGCTCAGGGGGGATGTTGAATGAGCAGTTCTTC. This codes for CAISSGGMLNEQFF.